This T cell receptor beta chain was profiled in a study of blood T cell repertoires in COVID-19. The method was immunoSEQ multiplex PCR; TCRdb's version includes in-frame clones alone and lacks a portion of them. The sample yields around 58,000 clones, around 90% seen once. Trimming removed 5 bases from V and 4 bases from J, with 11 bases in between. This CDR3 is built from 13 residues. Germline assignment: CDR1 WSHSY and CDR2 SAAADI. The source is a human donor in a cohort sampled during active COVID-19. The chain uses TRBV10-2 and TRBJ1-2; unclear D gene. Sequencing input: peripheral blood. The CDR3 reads CASSPSQIYGYTF. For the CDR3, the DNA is TGCGCCAGCAGTCCTTCACAGATCTATGGCTACACCTTC.